These T cell receptor beta chains were read from a single sample in a study of OX40 agonist ivuxolimab in advanced cancers. The assay was immunoSEQ multiplex PCR, and TCRdb's table has in-frame clones only and misses some. The table includes 65,000 to 80,000 clones, around 92% detected once. The sequenced sample was CD4+ or CD8+ T cells sorted from blood, obtained in a trial of the OX40 agonist ivuxolimab. These receptors all stem from an adult with an advanced solid tumor such as melanoma, head and neck, liver or kidney cancer. Both conserved end residues are part of each CDR3. Each record gives: J gene, V gene, D gene, CDR3 DNA, CDR3 protein. A D gene is named only where the DNA matches it firmly.

TRBJ2-3 TRBV4-2 TRBD2 TGTGCCAGCAGCGCATTAGGGACTAGCGATCATACGCAGTATTTT CASSALGTSDHTQYF
TRBJ2-1 TRBV7-2 . TGTGCCAGCAGCTTATTCCGGGTCAATCCCCAGGGAGTTTACAATGAGCAGTTCTTC CASSLFRVNPQGVYNEQFF
TRBJ1-4 TRBV29-1 . TGCAGCGTCAAACGGGCCCCGGAGGAAAAACTGTTTTTT CSVKRAPEEKLFF
TRBJ2-7 TRBV5-6 . TGTGCCAGCAGCGGCGGTTACAGGACTTCCTACGAGCAGTACTTC CASSGGYRTSYEQYF
TRBJ2-3 TRBV7-7 . TGTGCTAGCAGTTCGGGGTTTACTAGCACAGATACGCAGTATTTT CASSSGFTSTDTQYF
TRBJ1-1 TRBV5-4 . TGTGCCAGCAGCTTGGATCTGGGCAACACTGAAGCTTTCTTT CASSLDLGNTEAFF
TRBJ1-4 TRBV28 . TGTGCCAGCAGTTTCTCCCAACTGGGGGGTGGTGAAAAACTGTTTTTT CASSFSQLGGGEKLFF
TRBJ2-5 TRBV7-7 TRBD2 TGTGCTAGCAGTCTAAGCGGGACCCCCCAAGAGACCCAGTACTTC CASSLSGTPQETQYF
TRBJ2-3 TRBV6-9 TRBD2 TGTGCCAGCAGTTATTGGACTAGCGGCAGCACAGATACGCAGTATTTT CASSYWTSGSTDTQYF
TRBJ1-3 TRBV9 . TGTGCCAGCAGCGCCCAGTCTTTTGGAAACACCATATATTTT CASSAQSFGNTIYF